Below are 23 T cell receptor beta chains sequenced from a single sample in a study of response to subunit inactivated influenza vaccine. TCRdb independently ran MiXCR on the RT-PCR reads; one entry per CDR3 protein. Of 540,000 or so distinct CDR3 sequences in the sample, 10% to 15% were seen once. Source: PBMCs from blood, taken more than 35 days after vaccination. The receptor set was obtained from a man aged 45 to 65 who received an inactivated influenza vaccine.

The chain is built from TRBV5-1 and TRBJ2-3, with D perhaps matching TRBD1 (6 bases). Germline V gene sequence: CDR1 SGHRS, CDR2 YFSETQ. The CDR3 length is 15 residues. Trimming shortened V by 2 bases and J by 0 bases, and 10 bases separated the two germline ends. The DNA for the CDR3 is TGCGCCAGCAGCTTAAAACAGGGAAGCACAGATACGCAGTATTTT. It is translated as CASSLKQGSTDTQYF.

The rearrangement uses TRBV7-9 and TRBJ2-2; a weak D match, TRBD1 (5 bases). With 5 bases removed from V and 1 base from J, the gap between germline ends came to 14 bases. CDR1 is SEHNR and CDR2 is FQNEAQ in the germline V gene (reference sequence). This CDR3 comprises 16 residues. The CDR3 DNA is TGTGCCAGCAGCCTACAATCTGGACAGAACACCGGGGAGCTGTTTTTT. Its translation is CASSLQSGQNTGELFF.

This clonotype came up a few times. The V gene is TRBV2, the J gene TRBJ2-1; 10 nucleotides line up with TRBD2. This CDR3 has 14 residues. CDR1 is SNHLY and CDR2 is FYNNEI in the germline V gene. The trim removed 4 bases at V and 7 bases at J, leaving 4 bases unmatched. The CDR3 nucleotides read TGTGCCAGCAGTGGAGGACTAGCGGCTAATGAGCAGTTCTTC. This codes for CASSGGLAANEQFF.

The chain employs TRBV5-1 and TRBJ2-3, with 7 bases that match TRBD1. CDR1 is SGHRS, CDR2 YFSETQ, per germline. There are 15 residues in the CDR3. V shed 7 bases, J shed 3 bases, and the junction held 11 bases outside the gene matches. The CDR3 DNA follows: TGCGCCAGCGCTCCTACAGGGGTTAGGACAGATACGCAGTATTTT. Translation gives CASAPTGVRTDTQYF.

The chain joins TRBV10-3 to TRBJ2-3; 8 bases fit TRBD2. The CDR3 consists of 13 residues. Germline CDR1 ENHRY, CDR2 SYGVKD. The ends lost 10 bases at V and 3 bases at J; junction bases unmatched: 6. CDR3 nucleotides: TGTGCCACAGGGACTAGTAGTACAGATACGCAGTATTTT. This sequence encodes CATGTSSTDTQYF.

The CDR3 bases are TGTGCCAGCAGCTCCCACAGGTTGGGCCAGTCTTACGAGCAGTACTTC. As protein: CASSSHRLGQSYEQYF. The J gene is TRBJ2-7, the V gene TRBV7-9; D is possibly TRBD1 (5 bases). V was cut by 4 bases and J by 4 bases, with 20 bases left in between. The CDR3 contains 16 residues. Germline V gives CDR1 SEHNR, CDR2 FQNEAQ (reference sequence).

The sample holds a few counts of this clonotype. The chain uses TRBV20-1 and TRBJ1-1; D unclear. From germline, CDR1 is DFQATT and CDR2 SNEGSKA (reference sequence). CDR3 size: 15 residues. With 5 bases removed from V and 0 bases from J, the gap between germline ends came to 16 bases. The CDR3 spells CSASKVYGMNTEAFF. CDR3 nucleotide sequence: TGCAGTGCTTCGAAGGTCTACGGAATGAACACTGAAGCTTTCTTT.

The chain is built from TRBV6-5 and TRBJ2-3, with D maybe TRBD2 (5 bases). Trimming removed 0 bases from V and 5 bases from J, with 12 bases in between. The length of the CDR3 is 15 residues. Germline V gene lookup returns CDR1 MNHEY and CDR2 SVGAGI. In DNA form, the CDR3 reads TGTGCCAGCAGTTACTCTCAGCCTCGGGGAGATACGCAGTATTTT. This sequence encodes CASSYSQPRGDTQYF.

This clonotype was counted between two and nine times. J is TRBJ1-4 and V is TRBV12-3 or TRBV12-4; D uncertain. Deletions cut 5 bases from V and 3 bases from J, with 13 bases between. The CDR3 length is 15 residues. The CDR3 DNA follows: TGTGCCAGCAGTCTCCTTTCTGGTCCTAATGAAAAACTGTTTTTT. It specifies CASSLLSGPNEKLFF.

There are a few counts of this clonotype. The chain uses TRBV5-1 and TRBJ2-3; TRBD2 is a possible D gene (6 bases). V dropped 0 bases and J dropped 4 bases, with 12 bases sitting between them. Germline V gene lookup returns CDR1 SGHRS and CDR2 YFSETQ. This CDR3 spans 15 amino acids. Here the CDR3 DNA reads TGCGCCAGCAGCTTGGTGGCGGGAAGGGCAGATACGCAGTATTTT. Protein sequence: CASSLVAGRADTQYF. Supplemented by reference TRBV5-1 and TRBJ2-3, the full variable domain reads KAGVTQTPRYLIKTRGQQVTLSCSPISGHRSVSWYQQTPGQGLQFLFEYFSETQRNKGNFPGRFSGRQFSNSRSEMNVSTLELGDSALYLCASSLVAGRADTQYFGPGTRLTVL.

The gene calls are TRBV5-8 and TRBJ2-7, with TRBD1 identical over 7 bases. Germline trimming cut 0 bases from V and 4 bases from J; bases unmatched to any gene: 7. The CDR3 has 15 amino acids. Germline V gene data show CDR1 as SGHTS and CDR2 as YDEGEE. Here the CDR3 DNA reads TGTGCCAGCAGCTTGGCCGGGACAGAAGCATACGAGCAGTACTTC. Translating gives CASSLAGTEAYEQYF.

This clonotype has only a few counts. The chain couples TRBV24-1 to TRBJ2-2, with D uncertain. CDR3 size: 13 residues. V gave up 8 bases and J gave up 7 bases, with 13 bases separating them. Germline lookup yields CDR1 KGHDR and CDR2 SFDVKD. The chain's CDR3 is CATKPGGHGELFF. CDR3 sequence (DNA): TGTGCCACCAAACCTGGCGGCCACGGGGAGCTGTTTTTT.

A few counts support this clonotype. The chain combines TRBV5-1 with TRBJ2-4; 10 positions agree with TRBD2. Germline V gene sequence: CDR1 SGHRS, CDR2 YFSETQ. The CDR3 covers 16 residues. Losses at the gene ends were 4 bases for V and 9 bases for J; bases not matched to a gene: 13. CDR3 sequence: CASSPGLARLSSIQYF. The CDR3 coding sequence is TGCGCCAGCAGCCCGGGACTAGCGAGACTCTCAAGCATTCAGTACTTC.

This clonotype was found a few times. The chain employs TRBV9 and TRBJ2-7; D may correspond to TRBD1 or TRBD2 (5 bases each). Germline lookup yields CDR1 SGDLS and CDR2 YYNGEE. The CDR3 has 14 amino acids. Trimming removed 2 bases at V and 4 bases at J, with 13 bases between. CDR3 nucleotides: TGTGCCAGCAGCGTTGGGGGAGCGCAATACGAGCAGTACTTC. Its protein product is CASSVGGAQYEQYF.

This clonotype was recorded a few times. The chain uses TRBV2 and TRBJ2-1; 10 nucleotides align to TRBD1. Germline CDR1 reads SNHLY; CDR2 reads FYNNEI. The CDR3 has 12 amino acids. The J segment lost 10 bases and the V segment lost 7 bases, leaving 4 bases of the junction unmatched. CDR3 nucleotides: TGTGCCAGCATTAGACAGGGGGCGGAGCAGTTCTTC. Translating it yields CASIRQGAEQFF.

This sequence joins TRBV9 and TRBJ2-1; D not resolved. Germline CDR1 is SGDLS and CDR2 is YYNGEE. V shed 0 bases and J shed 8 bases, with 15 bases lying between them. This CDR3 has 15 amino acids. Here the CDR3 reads CASSVDLTYNHEQFF. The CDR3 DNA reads TGTGCCAGCAGCGTAGATCTTACATACAATCATGAGCAGTTCTTC. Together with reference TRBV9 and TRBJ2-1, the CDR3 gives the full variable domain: DSGVTQTPKHLITATGQRVTLRCSPRSGDLSVYWYQQSLDQGLQFLIQYYNGEERAKGNILERFSAQQFPDLHSELNLSSLELGDSALYFCASSVDLTYNHEQFFGPGTRLTVL.

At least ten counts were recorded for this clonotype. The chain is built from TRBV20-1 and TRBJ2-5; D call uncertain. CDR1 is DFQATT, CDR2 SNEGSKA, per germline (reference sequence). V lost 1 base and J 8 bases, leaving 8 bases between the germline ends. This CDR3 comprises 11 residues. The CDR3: CSARGGETQYF. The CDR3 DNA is TGCAGTGCTAGAGGGGGTGAAACCCAGTACTTC.

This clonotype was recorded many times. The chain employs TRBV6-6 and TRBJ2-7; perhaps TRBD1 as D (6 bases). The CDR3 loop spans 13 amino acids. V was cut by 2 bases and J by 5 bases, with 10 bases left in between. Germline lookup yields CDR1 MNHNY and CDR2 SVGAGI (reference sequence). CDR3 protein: CASSYASGDEQYF. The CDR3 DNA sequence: TGTGCCAGCAGTTACGCTTCAGGGGACGAGCAGTACTTC.

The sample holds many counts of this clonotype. For the CDR3, the DNA is TGCAGTGCTAGACCCACCCGGAGCTCCTACGAGCAGTACTTC. It yields the protein CSARPTRSSYEQYF. This chain connects TRBV20-1 to TRBJ2-7; D not resolved. Germline V CDR1 and CDR2: DFQATT, SNEGSKA (reference sequence). Trimming cost V 2 bases and J 0 bases, with 11 bases left between them. CDR3 length: 14 amino acids.

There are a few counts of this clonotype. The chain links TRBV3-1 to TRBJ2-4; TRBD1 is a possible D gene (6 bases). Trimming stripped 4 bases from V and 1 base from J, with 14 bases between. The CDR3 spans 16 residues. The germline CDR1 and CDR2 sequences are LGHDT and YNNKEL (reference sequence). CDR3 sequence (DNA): TGTGCCAGCAGCCGCTATCAACAGGGTGCCAAAAACATTCAGTACTTC. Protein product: CASSRYQQGAKNIQYF.

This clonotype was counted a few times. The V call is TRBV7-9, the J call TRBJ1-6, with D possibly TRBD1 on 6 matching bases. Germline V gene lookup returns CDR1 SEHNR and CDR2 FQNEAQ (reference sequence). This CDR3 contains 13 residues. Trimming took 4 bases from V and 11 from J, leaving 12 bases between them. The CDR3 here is CASSSGTFTPLHF. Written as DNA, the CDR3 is TGTGCCAGCAGCTCCGGGACATTCACACCCCTCCACTTT.

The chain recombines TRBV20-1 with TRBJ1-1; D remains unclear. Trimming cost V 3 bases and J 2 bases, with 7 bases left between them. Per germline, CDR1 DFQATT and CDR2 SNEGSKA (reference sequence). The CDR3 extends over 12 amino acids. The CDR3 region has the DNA TGCAGTGCTAGTGGCCCAAACACTGAAGCTTTCTTT. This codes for CSASGPNTEAFF.

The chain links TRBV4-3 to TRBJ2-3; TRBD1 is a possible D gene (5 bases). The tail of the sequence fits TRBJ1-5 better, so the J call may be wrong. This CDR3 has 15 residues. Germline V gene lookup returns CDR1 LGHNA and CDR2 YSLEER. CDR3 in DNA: TGCGCCAGCAGCCAAGAAGCGGGGGGGTGGGATACGCAGCATTTT. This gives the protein CASSQEAGGWDTQHF.